The 14 T cell receptor beta chains in this list originate from one sample, sequenced in a study of blood T cell repertoires in COVID-19. Only in-frame clones appear in the TCRdb table, and some are missing; sequencing was by immunoSEQ multiplex PCR. The sample shows under 250,000 clones, 83% of them seen only once. What was sequenced was PBMCs or T cells enriched from blood (not recorded which). These receptors originate from a woman between 45 and 60 years old who had been exposed to COVID-19.

The chain couples TRBV11-1 to TRBJ1-2; D uncertain. V was pared by 4 bases and J by 3 bases, with 9 bases between. CDR1 and CDR2 from the germline V gene are SGHAT and FQDESV (reference sequence). CDR3 length: 13 residues. This chain's CDR3 is CASSSPPDYGYTF. CDR3 DNA: TGTGCCAGCAGCTCCCCCCCGGACTATGGCTACACCTTC.

This rearrangement joins TRBV6-5 to TRBJ2-3, with D unclear. Germline V CDR1 and CDR2: MNHEY, SVGAGI. Trimming removed 7 bases from V and 0 bases from J, with 8 bases in between. The CDR3 covers 13 residues. DNA for the CDR3: TGTGCCAGCAATCCTATTAGCACAGATACGCAGTATTTT. It encodes CASNPISTDTQYF.

The chain has TRBV27 and TRBJ1-5; TRBD1 is a possible D gene (6 bases). Germline CDR1 is MNHEY and CDR2 is SMNVEV (reference sequence). Trimming removed 4 bases from V and 6 bases from J, with 13 bases in between. The CDR3 runs 14 residues. The CDR3 region has the DNA TGTGCCAGCAGTTACGCGGACAGAAGTCAGCCCCAGCATTTT. Protein sequence: CASSYADRSQPQHF.

This sequence joins TRBV9 and TRBJ2-1; 11 nucleotides align to TRBD2. The CDR3 runs to 16 residues. V lost 4 bases, J lost 7 bases, and 10 bases stayed unmatched. Germline V lookup: CDR1 SGDLS, CDR2 YYNGEE. DNA of the CDR3: TGTGCCAGCAGCTTCCCTAGCGGGGGGAGAGAGAATGAGCAGTTCTTC. This encodes CASSFPSGGRENEQFF. The full variable domain, rest sourced from reference TRBV9 and TRBJ2-1, is DSGVTQTPKHLITATGQRVTLRCSPRSGDLSVYWYQQSLDQGLQFLIQYYNGEERAKGNILERFSAQQFPDLHSELNLSSLELGDSALYFCASSFPSGGRENEQFFGPGTRLTVL.

This clone was picked up one time. The genes are TRBV3-1 (or the pseudogene TRBV3-2) and TRBJ2-5; 8 nucleotides match TRBD2. The trim removed 2 bases at V and 1 base at J, leaving 9 bases unmatched. Germline-derived CDR1 and CDR2 are LGHDT and YNNKEL (reference sequence). This CDR3 comprises 17 residues. DNA of the CDR3: TGTGCCAGCAGCCAACCGGGACTAGTGGGGGTCCAAGAGACCCAGTACTTC. Encoded protein: CASSQPGLVGVQETQYF.

This clone was seen more than once but under ten times. The rearrangement uses TRBV11-2 and TRBJ2-1; a possible D gene is TRBD2 (6 bases). V lost 6 bases and J lost 7, with 13 bases in between. Germline lookup yields CDR1 SGHAT and CDR2 FQNNGV. The CDR3 has 13 amino acids. The DNA for the CDR3 is TGTGCCAGCAGGCGACTAGGCTGGAATGAGCAGTTCTTC. Encoded protein: CASRRLGWNEQFF.

The CDR3, as DNA: TGTGCCAGTAGTATAAGGGCTAGCGGGGTCCCTGAGCAGTTCTTC. This translates into CASSIRASGVPEQFF. The rearrangement uses TRBV19 and TRBJ2-1; TRBD2 matches at 9 bases. V shed 2 bases, J shed 9 bases, and the junction held 8 bases outside the gene matches. The length of the CDR3 is 15 residues. CDR1 LNHDA and CDR2 SQIVND come from the germline V gene (reference sequence).

This clone was recorded only once. This rearrangement joins TRBV30 to TRBJ1-1; TRBD1 aligns across 7 bases. Per the germline V gene, CDR1 is GTSNPN and CDR2 is SVGIG (reference sequence). Trimming removed 4 bases from V and 6 bases from J; junction bases left unmatched: 5. This CDR3 contains 12 residues. The CDR3 region is CAWKGASAEAFF. Here the CDR3 DNA reads TGTGCCTGGAAGGGGGCCTCCGCTGAAGCTTTCTTT.

The V and J genes are TRBV2 and TRBJ2-7; D is unclear. The CDR3 loop spans 14 amino acids. The ends were cut back, 6 bases at V and 2 bases at J, with 14 bases in the middle. CDR1 is SNHLY, CDR2 FYNNEI, per germline. This CDR3 reads CASRPRPATYEQYF. The CDR3 DNA reads as TGTGCCAGCAGGCCGAGACCAGCGACCTACGAGCAGTACTTC.

The genes are TRBV7-6 and TRBJ2-5; D might be TRBD1 (8 bases). Looked up from germline, CDR1 is SGHVS and CDR2 is FNYEAQ. The CDR3 consists of 16 residues. Trimming removed 5 bases at V and 4 bases at J, with 20 bases between. This CDR3 reads CASSPTRQGRGETQYF. The CDR3 bases are TGTGCCAGCAGCCCTACCCGACAGGGGAGGGGAGAGACCCAGTACTTC. The whole variable domain, remainder taken from reference TRBV7-6 and TRBJ2-5, is GAGVSQSPRYKVTKRGQDVALRCDPISGHVSLYWYRQALGQGPEFLTYFNYEAQQDKSGLPNDRFSAERPEGSISTLTIQRTEQRDSAMYRCASSPTRQGRGETQYFGPGTRLLVL.

V gene TRBV15 combines with J gene TRBJ1-3; no definite D call. The germline gives CDR1 LNHNV, CDR2 YYDKDF (reference sequence). CDR3 size: 18 residues. V was clipped by 0 bases and J by 0 bases, with 15 bases between them. Written as DNA, the CDR3 is TGTGCCACCAGCAGAGATTGGGCGGGAGGTGGCTCTGGAAACACCATATATTTT. It codes for CATSRDWAGGGSGNTIYF.

The sample holds one count of this clone. The J gene is TRBJ1-6, the V gene TRBV30; D is possibly TRBD1 (6 bases). This CDR3 contains 14 residues. Germline V gives CDR1 GTSNPN, CDR2 SVGIG (reference sequence). Trimming shortened V by 3 bases and J by 7 bases, and 13 bases separated the two germline ends. CDR3 DNA: TGTGCCTGGAGCTCGGCCAGGGGAAATTCACCCCTCCACTTT. This gives the protein CAWSSARGNSPLHF.

The V call is TRBV30, the J call TRBJ1-4; D might be TRBD1 (5 bases). The CDR3 contains 15 residues. V lost 1 base and J lost 4, with 13 bases in between. Germline assignment: CDR1 GTSNPN and CDR2 SVGIG (reference sequence). For the CDR3, the DNA is TGTGCCTGGAGTGCCTCGAAGGGGATTAATGAAAAACTGTTTTTT. As protein: CAWSASKGINEKLFF.

J is TRBJ2-7 and V is TRBV5-1; perhaps TRBD1 as D (6 bases). The V end was cut by 4 bases, the J end by 2 bases, with 13 bases between. This CDR3 has 14 amino acids. Germline CDR1 reads SGHRS; CDR2 reads YFSETQ. This chain's CDR3 is CASSPRQDAYEQYF. CDR3 DNA sequence: TGCGCCAGCAGCCCAAGACAGGACGCCTACGAGCAGTACTTC.